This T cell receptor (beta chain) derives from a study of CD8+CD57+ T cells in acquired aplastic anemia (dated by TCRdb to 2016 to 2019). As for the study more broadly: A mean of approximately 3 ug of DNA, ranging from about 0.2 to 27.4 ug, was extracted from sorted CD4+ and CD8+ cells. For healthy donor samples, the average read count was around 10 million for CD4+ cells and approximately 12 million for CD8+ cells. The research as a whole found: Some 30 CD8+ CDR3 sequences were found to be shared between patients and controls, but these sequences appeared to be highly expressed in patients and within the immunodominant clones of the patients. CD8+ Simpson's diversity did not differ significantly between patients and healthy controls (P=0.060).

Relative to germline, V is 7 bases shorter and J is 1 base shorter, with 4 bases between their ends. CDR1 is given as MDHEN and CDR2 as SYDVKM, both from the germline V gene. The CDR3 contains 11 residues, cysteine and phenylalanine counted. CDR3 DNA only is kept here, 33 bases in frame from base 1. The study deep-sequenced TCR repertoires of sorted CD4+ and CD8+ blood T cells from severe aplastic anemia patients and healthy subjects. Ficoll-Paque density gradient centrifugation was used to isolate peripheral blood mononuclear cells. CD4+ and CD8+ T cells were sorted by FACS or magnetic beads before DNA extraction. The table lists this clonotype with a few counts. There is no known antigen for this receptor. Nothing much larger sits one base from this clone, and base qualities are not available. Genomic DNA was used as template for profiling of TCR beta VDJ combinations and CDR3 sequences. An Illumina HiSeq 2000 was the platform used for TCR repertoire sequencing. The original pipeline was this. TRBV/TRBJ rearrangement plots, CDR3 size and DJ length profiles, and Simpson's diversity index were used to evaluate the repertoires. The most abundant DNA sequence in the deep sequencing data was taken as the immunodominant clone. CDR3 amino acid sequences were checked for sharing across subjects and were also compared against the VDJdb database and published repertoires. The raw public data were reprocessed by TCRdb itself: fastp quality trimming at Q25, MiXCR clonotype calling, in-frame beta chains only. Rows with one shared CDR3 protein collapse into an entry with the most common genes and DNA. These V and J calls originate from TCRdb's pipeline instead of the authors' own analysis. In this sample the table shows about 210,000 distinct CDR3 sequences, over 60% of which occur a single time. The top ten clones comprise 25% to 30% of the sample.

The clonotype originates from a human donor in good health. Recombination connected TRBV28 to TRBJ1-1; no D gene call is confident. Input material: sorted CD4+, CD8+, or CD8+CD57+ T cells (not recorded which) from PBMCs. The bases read TGTGCCAGCAAAGAGAACACTGAAGCTTTCTTT. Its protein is CASKENTEAFF.